This is a list of T cell receptor beta chains from one sample in a study of response to subunit inactivated influenza vaccine. MiXCR, applied by TCRdb to the RT-PCR reads, yields one record per CDR3 protein. The data contain 540,000 or so distinct CDR3 sequences, 10% to 15% of them singletons. This specimen was PBMCs from blood, taken 35 to 45 days after vaccination. These receptors were collected from a man aged 50 to 59 who received an inactivated influenza vaccine. Both conserved end residues are part of each CDR3. D genes are given only for firm matches. Expanded clones get a size class; other rows say once, few or many, or leave the size out.

v_call	d_call	clone_size	j_call	cdr3_aa	cdr3_nt
TRBV6-1	NA	few	TRBJ1-2	CASSEGSGGYTF	TGTGCCAGCAGTGAAGGGTCGGGTGGCTACACCTTC
TRBV7-2	NA	NA	TRBJ1-6	CASSLTGSPLHF	TGTGCCAGCAGCTTGACGGGTTCACCCCTCCACTTT
TRBV29-1	NA	NA	TRBJ1-1	CSVGGRFMNTEAFF	TGCAGCGTTGGCGGGCGGTTCATGAACACTGAAGCTTTCTTT
TRBV28	NA	NA	TRBJ2-7	CASSLDAGLYEQYF	TGTGCCAGCAGTTTAGACGCAGGGTTATACGAGCAGTACTTC
TRBV29-1	NA	NA	TRBJ2-5	CSVNRDEETQYF	TGCAGCGTCAACAGGGACGAAGAGACCCAGTACTTC
TRBV7-9	NA	NA	TRBJ2-7	CASSLASSEQYF	TGTGCCAGCAGCCTAGCTAGCAGCGAGCAGTACTTC
TRBV7-9	NA	NA	TRBJ2-7	CASSTRRYLAYEQYF	TGTGCCAGCAGCACTAGACGGTATCTTGCCTACGAGCAGTACTTC
TRBV2	NA	NA	TRBJ2-5	CASSGGHEETQYF	TGTGCCAGCAGCGGGGGACACGAAGAGACCCAGTACTTC
TRBV4-2	TRBD2	NA	TRBJ2-2	CASSQDIAGAGELFF	TGTGCCAGCAGCCAAGATATAGCGGGGGCCGGGGAGCTGTTTTTT
TRBV18	TRBD1	NA	TRBJ2-7	CASSPRDSPIEQYF	TGTGCCAGCTCACCACGGGACAGCCCTATCGAGCAGTACTTC
TRBV6-1	TRBD1	NA	TRBJ1-1	CASSVTGTGRTEAFF	TGTGCCAGCAGTGTTACCGGGACAGGGAGAACTGAAGCTTTCTTT
TRBV29-1	NA	many	TRBJ1-1	CSVQSGMVEAFF	TGCAGCGTTCAATCCGGGATGGTTGAAGCTTTCTTT
TRBV4-2	TRBD2	NA	TRBJ2-1	CASSQEVLAGGNYNEQFF	TGTGCCAGCAGCCAAGAGGTACTAGCGGGGGGGAACTACAATGAGCAGTTCTTC
TRBV28	TRBD1	NA	TRBJ2-1	CASRPARQGALNEQFF	TGTGCCAGCAGGCCGGCGAGACAGGGGGCGTTAAATGAGCAGTTCTTC
TRBV11-1	NA	many	TRBJ2-2	CASSPFRWLATTNTGELFF	TGTGCCAGCAGCCCTTTTAGGTGGCTAGCGACAACGAACACCGGGGAGCTGTTTTTT
TRBV7-9	NA	many	TRBJ1-6	CASSLGQREAGVLHF	TGTGCCAGCAGCTTAGGACAGCGGGAAGCGGGGGTCCTCCACTTT
TRBV9	TRBD1	few	TRBJ2-1	CASSAPGQPYNEQFF	TGTGCCAGCAGCGCCCCGGGACAGCCCTACAATGAGCAGTTCTTC
TRBV20-1	NA	NA	TRBJ1-1	CSARPTANTEAFF	TGCAGTGCTAGACCAACAGCGAACACTGAAGCTTTCTTT
TRBV18	TRBD1	NA	TRBJ2-1	CASSPTGGYYNEQFF	TGTGCCAGCTCACCGACAGGGGGATACTACAATGAGCAGTTCTTC
TRBV12-3/TRBV12-4	NA	many	TRBJ1-2	CASSFGGADYGYTF	TGTGCCAGCAGTTTCGGGGGGGCGGACTATGGCTACACCTTC
TRBV28	TRBD1	many	TRBJ1-1	CAISRGQDTEAFF	TGTGCCATATCCAGGGGGCAGGACACTGAAGCTTTCTTT
TRBV10-3	TRBD1	few	TRBJ1-1	CAISELQGSTEAFF	TGTGCCATCAGCGAGCTACAGGGGAGCACTGAAGCTTTCTTT
TRBV11-1	NA	few	TRBJ2-1	CASSLRVQGGEQFF	TGTGCCAGCAGCTTGAGGGTGCAGGGTGGTGAGCAGTTCTTC
TRBV6-2/TRBV6-3	NA	few	TRBJ1-1	CASNQGKNTEAFF	TGTGCCAGCAACCAGGGGAAGAACACTGAAGCTTTCTTT
TRBV12-3/TRBV12-4	NA	many	TRBJ2-5	CASSFSNRQETQYF	TGTGCCAGCAGTTTTTCTAACAGACAAGAGACCCAGTACTTC
TRBV4-1	NA	few	TRBJ2-3	CASSRTATDTQYF	TGCGCCAGCAGTCGGACTGCCACAGATACGCAGTATTTT
TRBV11-2	NA	NA	TRBJ2-7	CASSKASTIIYEQYF	TGTGCCAGCAGCAAAGCCTCAACCATTATCTACGAGCAGTACTTC
TRBV27	NA	many	TRBJ2-6	CASSLSVRVSGANVLTF	TGTGCCAGCAGTTTATCTGTCCGGGTTTCTGGGGCCAACGTCCTGACTTTC
TRBV4-1	TRBD1	few	TRBJ2-2	CASSQGQGGAGELFF	TGCGCCAGCAGCCAAGGACAGGGGGGGGCCGGGGAGCTGTTTTTT
TRBV28	TRBD2	few	TRBJ2-2	CASSLFASGIFTGELFF	TGTGCCAGCAGTTTATTTGCTAGCGGGATCTTCACCGGGGAGCTGTTTTTT
TRBV5-5	TRBD1	NA	TRBJ2-3	CASSSDRGFSTDTQYF	TGTGCCAGCAGCTCCGACAGGGGCTTTAGCACAGATACGCAGTATTTT
TRBV7-9	TRBD2	few	TRBJ2-7	CASRNSGGPYEQYF	TGTGCCAGCAGAAATAGCGGGGGCCCTTACGAGCAGTACTTC
TRBV3-1	TRBD1	few	TRBJ1-1	CASSRETGRTEAFF	TGTGCCAGCAGCCGAGAGACAGGGCGCACTGAAGCTTTCTTT
TRBV12-3/TRBV12-4	NA	NA	TRBJ1-5	CASSLDGFQFEPQHF	TGTGCCAGCAGTTTAGATGGGTTTCAATTCGAGCCCCAGCATTTT
TRBV7-9	NA	NA	TRBJ2-2	CASSLGLANTGELLF	TGTGCCAGCAGCTTAGGGTTGGCGAACACCGGGGAGCTGCTTTTT
TRBV27	NA	NA	TRBJ2-5	CASMGPGPGKETQYF	TGTGCCAGCATGGGTCCGGGCCCGGGCAAAGAGACCCAGTACTTC
TRBV5-1	TRBD1	NA	TRBJ2-2	CASSSGDRVTTGELFF	TGCGCCAGCAGCTCGGGGGACAGGGTGACCACCGGGGAGCTGTTTTTT
TRBV20-1	TRBD1	few	TRBJ1-2	CSAPDRVGYGYTF	TGCAGTGCTCCGGACAGGGTGGGGTATGGCTACACCTTC
TRBV12-3/TRBV12-4	NA	few	TRBJ1-2	CASGRVTGKTNYGYTF	TGTGCCAGCGGGAGGGTTACAGGAAAAACAAACTATGGCTACACCTTC
TRBV7-8	NA	few	TRBJ1-6	CASSSGTFPLHF	TGTGCCAGCAGCAGTGGGACCTTCCCCCTCCACTTT
TRBV6-1	NA	NA	TRBJ2-3	CASSRSGVRSDTQYF	TGTGCCAGCAGTCGTTCGGGAGTCAGATCAGATACGCAGTATTTT
TRBV18	NA	few	TRBJ1-2	CASSPSLANYGYTF	TGTGCCAGCTCACCATCCCTTGCTAACTATGGCTACACCTTC
TRBV5-1	NA	few	TRBJ2-7	CASAIGGRSYEQYF	TGCGCCAGCGCAATAGGTGGACGCTCCTACGAGCAGTACTTC
TRBV12-3/TRBV12-4	TRBD2	NA	TRBJ2-1	CATSSGGALDEQFF	TGTGCCACTTCCAGCGGGGGGGCATTAGATGAGCAGTTCTTC
TRBV7-9	NA	many	TRBJ2-5	CASSWPAGPETQYF	TGTGCCAGCAGCTGGCCAGCGGGTCCAGAGACCCAGTACTTC
TRBV5-1	TRBD2	few	TRBJ2-7	CASSHQGLAGGPGEQYF	TGCGCCAGCAGCCACCAAGGACTAGCGGGAGGGCCTGGCGAGCAGTACTTC
TRBV9	TRBD1	NA	TRBJ1-2	CASSVGDRNYGYTF	TGTGCCAGCAGCGTAGGGGACAGAAACTATGGCTACACCTTC
TRBV3-1	NA	NA	TRBJ2-7	CASSQGAGGYEQYF	TGTGCCAGCAGCCAAGGGGCAGGGGGGTACGAGCAGTACTTC
TRBV5-1	NA	NA	TRBJ2-2	CASSLPSGRRTGELFF	TGCGCCAGCAGCCTGCCCTCAGGGAGGAGGACCGGGGAGCTGTTTTTT
TRBV28	NA	few	TRBJ1-1	CASSLGGFEMNTEAFF	TGTGCCAGCAGTTTAGGAGGTTTCGAAATGAACACTGAAGCTTTCTTT
TRBV29-1	NA	many	TRBJ2-7	CSVEGTYEQYF	TGCAGCGTTGAGGGGACCTACGAGCAGTACTTC
TRBV2	NA	NA	TRBJ1-2	CASSEAGRGYGYTF	TGTGCCAGCAGTGAAGCGGGCAGGGGCTATGGCTACACCTTC
TRBV11-3	NA	few	TRBJ2-7	CASSLDMRDEQYF	TGTGCCAGCAGCTTAGATATGCGGGACGAGCAGTACTTC
TRBV5-1	NA	many	TRBJ2-1	CASSTDGQPNHNEQFF	TGCGCCAGCAGCACCGATGGACAACCAAATCACAATGAGCAGTTCTTC
TRBV7-9	NA	few	TRBJ2-1	CASSLESGHLTYNEQFF	TGTGCCAGCAGCTTAGAATCGGGACACCTTACCTACAATGAGCAGTTCTTC
TRBV5-1	NA	NA	TRBJ2-5	CASSLGRPQETQYF	TGCGCCAGCAGCTTGGGTCGGCCCCAAGAGACCCAGTACTTC
TRBV30	NA	NA	TRBJ2-1	CAWTPGQSYNEQFF	TGTGCCTGGACCCCGGGCCAATCCTACAATGAGCAGTTCTTC
TRBV20-1	NA	many	TRBJ2-1	CSASQGFGAALTSYNEQFF	TGCAGTGCTAGCCAGGGGTTTGGGGCCGCCTTAACCTCCTACAATGAGCAGTTCTTC
TRBV7-9	TRBD1	NA	TRBJ1-2	CASSFTPQDRYHGYTF	TGTGCCAGCAGCTTTACCCCACAGGACAGGTATCACGGCTACACCTTC